This T cell receptor beta chain was identified during a study of response to subunit inactivated influenza vaccine. TCRdb independently ran MiXCR on the RT-PCR reads; one entry per CDR3 protein. The sample lists roughly 620,000 distinct CDR3 sequences; about 11% were seen once. Per the germline V gene, CDR1 is SGHAT and CDR2 is FQDESV (reference sequence). The CDR3 is 15 amino acids. Trimming pared 3 bases from V and 2 bases from J, leaving 11 bases between. The same sample was also used in a study of T cells expressing NK-cell markers. This second study says: Production of TCR beta cDNA relied on 5'RACE template switching with UMIs.

This receptor was obtained from a man aged 45-60 years who received an inactivated influenza vaccine. The sequences come from PBMCs from blood, collected on the day of vaccination. The rearrangement joins TRBV11-1 to TRBJ2-4; D is undetermined. The CDR3 sequence: CASSFQPGSKNIQYF. The CDR3 nucleotides are TGTGCCAGCAGCTTCCAGCCTGGGTCCAAAAACATTCAGTACTTC. Based on the CDR3 plus reference TRBV11-1 and TRBJ2-4, the full variable domain is EAEVAQSPRYKITEKSQAVAFWCDPISGHATLYWYRQILGQGPELLVQFQDESVVDDSQLPKDRFSAERLKGVDSTLKIQPAELGDSAMYLCASSFQPGSKNIQYFGAGTRLSVL.